This T cell receptor (beta chain) was identified in a study of blood T cell repertoires in COVID-19. The repertoire was sequenced with immunoSEQ multiplex PCR; TCRdb's copy has only in-frame clones and lacks some. The repertoire has roughly 150,000 clones, 80% to 85% of them found once; the top ten carry about 8%. There are 15 residues in the CDR3. V lost 4 bases to trimming and J lost 1 base, with 11 bases between them. CDR1 is SGHDT and CDR2 is YYEEEE in the germline V gene. The sequence was collected from a woman aged 50 to 60 who had recovered from COVID-19. Sequenced: PBMCs or T cells enriched from blood (not recorded which). The gene calls are TRBV5-6 and TRBJ2-2; D is uncertain. CDR3: CASSNWAENTGELFF. The CDR3 nucleotides are TGTGCCAGCAGCAATTGGGCAGAGAACACCGGGGAGCTGTTTTTT. Combining the CDR3 with reference TRBV5-6 and TRBJ2-2 gives the whole variable domain DAGVTQSPTHLIKTRGQQVTLRCSPKSGHDTVSWYQQALGQGPQFIFQYYEEEERQRGNFPDRFSGHQFPNYSSELNVNALLLGDSALYLCASSNWAENTGELFFGEGSRLTVL.